This is a list of T cell receptor beta chains from one sample in a study of beta chain features in type 1 diabetes. TCRdb's copy holds only in-frame clones and misses some; the assay was immunoSEQ multiplex PCR. The repertoire has 220,000 or so clones, about 63% of them found once; the top ten carry approximately 0.053%. The specimen was naive CD4+ T cells from blood. These receptors originate from a man aged 30-40 years in good health. The CDR3 runs from the conserved cysteine through the conserved F or W. A D gene is named only where the DNA matches it firmly. A row's size may be missing; if present it is once, few, many or a size class.

cdr3_nt,cdr3_aa,j_call,d_call,v_call,clone_size
TGTGCCAGCAGCTTAGCGGCGGGTGGGGCTCAGCCCCAGCATTTT,CASSLAAGGAQPQHF,TRBJ1-5,NA,TRBV7-2,NA
TGTGCCAGCAGTGAGGCAGGGACTAGCAATCAGCCCCAGCATTTT,CASSEAGTSNQPQHF,TRBJ1-5,NA,TRBV25-1,few
TGCGCCAGCAGAACAGGCTCCTACAATGAGCAGTTCTTC,CASRTGSYNEQFF,TRBJ2-1,NA,TRBV10-2,NA
TGTGCCATCAGTGACCCCGGACAGGGTCACGGGGAGCTGTTTTTT,CAISDPGQGHGELFF,TRBJ2-2,TRBD1,TRBV10-3,NA
TGTGCCATCACCGATGAAGTAGAAGCTAGCACAGATACGCAGTATTTT,CAITDEVEASTDTQYF,TRBJ2-3,NA,TRBV10-3,NA
TGTGCCAGCAGTGAAGGGGTCAAACAAGATACGCAGTATTTT,CASSEGVKQDTQYF,TRBJ2-3,NA,TRBV2,NA
TGTGCCAGCAGTAGGGGGACAGGGCCCTACGAGCAGTACTTC,CASSRGTGPYEQYF,TRBJ2-7,TRBD1,TRBV6-6,NA
TGTGCCAGCAGCTTAGTCTGGCGGCAGGGAAAGGGTGAGCAGTTCTTC,CASSLVWRQGKGEQFF,TRBJ2-1,NA,TRBV7-2,NA
TGCAGCGTCCCCCTGGGGTCTAGCACAGATACGCAGTATTTT,CSVPLGSSTDTQYF,TRBJ2-3,NA,TRBV29-1,NA
TGTGCCTGGAGTAAAGGGCCGTACGAGCAGTACTTC,CAWSKGPYEQYF,TRBJ2-7,NA,TRBV30,NA
TGCGCCAGCAGCCTCCTTGGAGCGACTAGCGGGTTACACAATACGCAGTATTTT,CASSLLGATSGLHNTQYF,TRBJ2-3,TRBD2,TRBV5-1,NA
TGTGCTAGTGGTTCGTTTGAAAAACTGTTTTTT,CASGSFEKLFF,TRBJ1-4,NA,TRBV12-5,NA
TGTGCCAGCAGTTTATACCGGGACAGGGGAGTCAAAGATACGCAGTATTTT,CASSLYRDRGVKDTQYF,TRBJ2-3,TRBD1,TRBV28,NA
TGTGCCAGCAGTTACGGGACTAGCATAGTCCCAGATACGCAGTATTTT,CASSYGTSIVPDTQYF,TRBJ2-3,TRBD2,TRBV6-5,NA
TGTGCCAGCAGCGAAACAGGGGTAGCCAAAAACATTCAGTACTTC,CASSETGVAKNIQYF,TRBJ2-4,TRBD1,TRBV6-5,NA
TGCGCCAGCAGCTTGGAGGGTAGCGAGCTCTCCTACGAGCAGTACTTC,CASSLEGSELSYEQYF,TRBJ2-7,NA,TRBV5-1,NA
TGTGCCAGCAGCAGAGGACCGGGACAGGCCTACAATGAGCAGTTCTTC,CASSRGPGQAYNEQFF,TRBJ2-1,TRBD1,TRBV5-6,NA
TGTGCCAGCAGTATAAGACAGGAGAGCTCCTACAATGAGCAGTTCTTC,CASSIRQESSYNEQFF,TRBJ2-1,NA,TRBV27,NA
TGCTCTGCTTCCCGGGGCGGAGGAGCCTACGAGCAGTACTTC,CSASRGGGAYEQYF,TRBJ2-7,NA,TRBV29-1,few
TGTGCCACCAGCAGACAGGGGGCTTTAGGCTACACCTTC,CATSRQGALGYTF,TRBJ1-2,TRBD1,TRBV15,NA
TGCGCCAGCAGCCAAGCCAGGGGGTTTGGAGATACGCAGTATTTT,CASSQARGFGDTQYF,TRBJ2-3,TRBD1,TRBV4-1,NA
TGTGCCAGCAGAAACTCTGGCGACACCATATATTTT,CASRNSGDTIYF,TRBJ1-3,NA,TRBV27,NA
TGTGCCATCAGTAACACCAACAATGAGCAGTTCTTC,CAISNTNNEQFF,TRBJ2-1,NA,TRBV10-3,NA
TGTGCCAGCAGTGGCGGACTCAGCACAGATACGCAGTATTTT,CASSGGLSTDTQYF,TRBJ2-3,NA,TRBV25-1,NA
TGCAGCGTTAGGAAGGTGGCGTCTGGAAACACCATATATTTT,CSVRKVASGNTIYF,TRBJ1-3,NA,TRBV29-1,once
TGCGCCAGCAGCCAAGATCTCTCGGGACAGGGAATCAGCGGGCAGTTCTTC,CASSQDLSGQGISGQFF,TRBJ2-1,TRBD1,TRBV4-1,NA
TGTGCCAGCAGCTTAGCCATCCAAGAGACCCAGTACTTC,CASSLAIQETQYF,TRBJ2-5,NA,TRBV7-2,NA
TGTGCCAGCAGCCAAGCTAACAGGGGGGACACTGAAGCTTTCTTT,CASSQANRGDTEAFF,TRBJ1-1,TRBD1,TRBV4-2,few
TGTGCCAGTAGTATGGCGCACACCGGGGAGCTGTTTTTT,CASSMAHTGELFF,TRBJ2-2,NA,TRBV19,NA
TGTGCCAGCAGTGGGGGTCGGTCCACAGATACGCAGTATTTT,CASSGGRSTDTQYF,TRBJ2-3,NA,TRBV2,NA
TGCGCCAGCAGCCAATCGGGTCTAGGCGAGACTACGCAGTATTTT,CASSQSGLGETTQYF,TRBJ2-3,NA,TRBV4-1,NA
TGCAGCGTCGGGACAGGGGGAACAGATACGCAGTATTTT,CSVGTGGTDTQYF,TRBJ2-3,TRBD1,TRBV29-1,few
TGTGCCAGCAGCTTATCAAGGGCTTACAATGAGCAGTTCTTC,CASSLSRAYNEQFF,TRBJ2-1,NA,TRBV7-2,few
TGCGCCAGCAGCTTGTCACAAGGGACCTACGAGCAGTACTTC,CASSLSQGTYEQYF,TRBJ2-7,NA,TRBV5-1,few
TGTGCCTGGAGTGGTCCCCTGAATAGCGGGAGGGACTACGAGCAGTACTTC,CAWSGPLNSGRDYEQYF,TRBJ2-7,TRBD2,TRBV30,NA
TGCGCCAGCAGTCACGTGGGTGAGCGGAAGGAGGAGCTGTTTTTT,CASSHVGERKEELFF,TRBJ2-2,NA,TRBV23-1,NA
TGTGCCTGGAGTGTAGAGACAGGCAGATCACCCCTCCACTTT,CAWSVETGRSPLHF,TRBJ1-6,NA,TRBV30,NA
TGTGCCAGTAGCACGGACAGGGGGAGCGGTGGCTACACCTTC,CASSTDRGSGGYTF,TRBJ1-2,TRBD1,TRBV19,once
TGTGCCAGCACCCCAGGGGGCCAAATCTACGAGCAGTACTTC,CASTPGGQIYEQYF,TRBJ2-7,TRBD1,TRBV7-9,few
TGTGCCAGCAGCCAAGATCCCACAGGGGAGACCCAGTACTTC,CASSQDPTGETQYF,TRBJ2-5,NA,TRBV4-2,NA
TGTGCCTGGAGTGTCTCTTCCTGGGGCGATACGCAGTATTTT,CAWSVSSWGDTQYF,TRBJ2-3,NA,TRBV30,NA
TGTGCCTGGAGTGTACAAGAAGCCACTGAAGCTTTCTTT,CAWSVQEATEAFF,TRBJ1-1,NA,TRBV30,few
TGTGCCAGCAGTCCTAGCGGTAAAAACATTCAGTACTTC,CASSPSGKNIQYF,TRBJ2-4,TRBD2,TRBV2,few
TGCAGCGTTGATGTCAGGGGGCATGAGACCCAGTACTTC,CSVDVRGHETQYF,TRBJ2-5,TRBD1,TRBV29-1,NA
TGCAGCGTTGAAGCCGACAGAGGACGCGAGCAGTACTTC,CSVEADRGREQYF,TRBJ2-7,NA,TRBV29-1,few
TGTGCCAGCAGCCCCCGGGATGGAGGTATCTATGAGCAGTTCTTC,CASSPRDGGIYEQFF,TRBJ2-1,NA,TRBV11-2,NA
TGCAGCGCCCAGGGGACTATAACAGATACGCAGTATTTT,CSAQGTITDTQYF,TRBJ2-3,NA,TRBV29-1,few
TGTGCCAGCAGTTCGGGGCCACAGGGAAACATTCAGTACTTC,CASSSGPQGNIQYF,TRBJ2-4,NA,TRBV28,NA
TGTGCCAGCAGGACAGGGCGAGGAGAAAAACTGTTTTTT,CASRTGRGEKLFF,TRBJ1-4,TRBD1,TRBV6-5,NA
TGTGCCAGCAGTTCTGAGGGAGGGATCACTGAAGCTTTCTTT,CASSSEGGITEAFF,TRBJ1-1,NA,TRBV6-6,NA
TGCGCCAGCAGCTTGGAGCTGGACACTGAAGCTTTCTTT,CASSLELDTEAFF,TRBJ1-1,NA,TRBV5-1,NA
TGTGCCACCGGACGTGAACGGGGGAGCTACGAGCAGTACTTC,CATGRERGSYEQYF,TRBJ2-7,NA,TRBV15,NA
TGTGCCAGCAACGTCCAGAGCAATCAGCCCCAGCATTTT,CASNVQSNQPQHF,TRBJ1-5,NA,TRBV2,NA
TGCGCCAGCAGCTTGTCGTCCGAGCTGTTTTTT,CASSLSSELFF,TRBJ2-2,NA,TRBV5-1,NA
TGTGCCAGCAGTGTAAAGCGAGTGGAGACCCAGTACTTC,CASSVKRVETQYF,TRBJ2-5,NA,TRBV27,NA
TGTGCCTGGAGTCCCCGCCGGGGTAGCGGTGAGCAGTTCTTC,CAWSPRRGSGEQFF,TRBJ2-1,NA,TRBV30,NA
TGTGCCAGCAGCGATCACAACGTCCTGACTTTC,CASSDHNVLTF,TRBJ2-6,NA,TRBV9,NA